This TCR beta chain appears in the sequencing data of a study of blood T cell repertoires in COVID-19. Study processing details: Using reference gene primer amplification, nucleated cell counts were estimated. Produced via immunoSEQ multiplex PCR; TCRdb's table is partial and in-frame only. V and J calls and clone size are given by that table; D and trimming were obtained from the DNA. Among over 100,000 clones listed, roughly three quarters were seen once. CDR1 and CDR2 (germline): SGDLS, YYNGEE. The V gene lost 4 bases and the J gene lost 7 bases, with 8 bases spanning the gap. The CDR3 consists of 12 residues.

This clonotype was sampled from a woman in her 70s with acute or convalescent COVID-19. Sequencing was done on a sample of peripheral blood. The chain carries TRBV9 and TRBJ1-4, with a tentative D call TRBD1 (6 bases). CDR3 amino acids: CASSPRGEKLFF. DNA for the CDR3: TGTGCCAGCAGCCCCAGGGGTGAAAAACTGTTTTTT.